A selection of T cell receptor delta chains follows, all from one sample in a study of Vδ1+ human thymocytes. With CATT, TCRdb re-called clones from the multiplex PCR reads. Counted here are around 60,000 delta-chain clones, over 12% occurring once; the ten biggest clones make up over 0.35%. Specimen: Vdelta1+ gamma-delta thymocytes from the thymus. The receptors come from a girl under two years old who had congenital heart surgery. Both conserved end residues are part of each CDR3. A D gene is named only where the DNA matches it firmly. Rows give clone size only sometimes, using once, few, many, or a class for an expanded clone.

j_gene: TRDJ1; abundance: few; v_gene: TRDV1; d_gene: NA; CDR3aa: CALGDAGTFTDKLIF; CDR3nt: TGTGCTCTTGGGGATGCCGGCACCTTCACCGATAAACTCATCTTT
j_gene: TRDJ1; abundance: NA; v_gene: TRDV1; d_gene: TRDD3; CDR3aa: CALGGFLFLVTGGPLHTDKLIF; CDR3nt: TGTGCTCTTGGGGGATTTCTCTTCCTGGTTACTGGGGGACCTCTACACACCGATAAACTCATCTTT
j_gene: TRDJ1; abundance: NA; v_gene: TRDV1; d_gene: TRDD3; CDR3aa: CALGELNPTYWGKLYTDKLIF; CDR3nt: TGTGCTCTTGGGGAACTAAACCCAACCTACTGGGGGAAACTGTACACCGATAAACTCATCTTT
j_gene: TRDJ1; abundance: few; v_gene: TRDV1; d_gene: TRDD3; CDR3aa: CALGELLRWGYGTDKLIF; CDR3nt: TGTGCTCTTGGGGAACTCCTACGCTGGGGATACGGGACCGATAAACTCATCTTT
j_gene: TRDJ1; abundance: few; v_gene: TRDV1; d_gene: NA; CDR3aa: CALGHGPTLSGPETDKLIF; CDR3nt: TGTGCTCTTGGCCATGGTCCTACCTTGTCGGGACCTGAAACCGATAAACTCATCTTT
j_gene: TRDJ1; abundance: NA; v_gene: TRAV29/DV5; d_gene: NA; CDR3aa: CAASLLEGFSSNKGLAGPYTDKLIF; CDR3nt: TGTGCAGCAAGCCTGCTTGAGGGTTTTTCCTCGAATAAGGGGCTTGCGGGCCCGTACACCGATAAACTCATCTTT
j_gene: TRDJ1; abundance: NA; v_gene: TRDV1; d_gene: TRDD3; CDR3aa: CALGDQSHGTGGYGATDKPIF; CDR3nt: TGTGCTCTTGGGGACCAATCCCATGGCACTGGGGGATACGGGGCGACCGATAAACCCATCTTT
j_gene: TRDJ1; abundance: NA; v_gene: TRDV1; d_gene: NA; CDR3aa: CALGENRGVWGNKLIF; CDR3nt: TGTGCTCTTGGGGAAAACCGCGGCGTCTGGGGAAATAAACTCATCTTT
j_gene: TRDJ1; abundance: few; v_gene: TRDV1; d_gene: TRDD3; CDR3aa: CALGEPVAHWGIRRGGITDKLIF; CDR3nt: TGTGCTCTTGGGGAACCCGTAGCCCACTGGGGGATACGCAGAGGGGGGATAACCGATAAACTCATCTTT
j_gene: TRDJ1; abundance: few; v_gene: TRDV1; d_gene: NA; CDR3aa: CALGDPIPVLGPPPYTDKLIF; CDR3nt: TGTGCTCTTGGGGATCCTATCCCGGTACTGGGACCCCCTCCGTACACCGATAAACTCATCTTT